A selection of T cell receptor beta chains follows, all from one sample in a study of T cell repertoires in cytomegalovirus infection. What these receptors recognize is not known. From the reads, TCRdb called clonotypes with MiXCR, one entry per CDR3 protein. The data contain 95,000 to 150,000 distinct CDR3 sequences, over 25% of them singletons. The sequences come from CD8+ T cells from cultured PBMCs, collected from culture after CMV antigen stimulation. All receptors derive from a human donor in good health (CMV status not recorded). Some clones in this sample may be carry-over from other donors' samples. The CDR3 runs from the conserved cysteine through the conserved F or W. The order of the fields is J gene, V gene, D gene, clone size, CDR3 DNA, CDR3 protein. D genes are given only for firm matches. Clone size, where shown, is once, few, many, or a class for clones that have expanded.

TRBJ2-2 | TRBV6-1 | - | - | TGTGCCAGCAGTTATAATTTCAAGGTCAGGGGCGCAGAAGAATACACCGGGGAGCTGTTTTTT | CASSYNFKVRGAEEYTGELFF
TRBJ1-1 | TRBV7-6 | TRBD1 | - | TGTGCCAGCAGCTTAGGGACAGGGGCGAACACTGAAGCTTTCTTT | CASSLGTGANTEAFF
TRBJ2-4 | TRBV6-5 | - | - | TGTGCCAGCAGTTACGGTGCGGGTTCCCTTCTAGCCAAAAACATTCAGTACTTC | CASSYGAGSLLAKNIQYF
TRBJ1-2 | TRBV28 | - | - | TGTGCCAGCAGTTTATTGACAGCGGGCTACCACTATGGCTACACCTTC | CASSLLTAGYHYGYTF
TRBJ2-7 | TRBV6-6 | - | - | TGTGCCAGCAGTTACCGTCGGACCTCCTACGAGCAGTACTTC | CASSYRRTSYEQYF
TRBJ2-1 | TRBV19 | TRBD2 | few | TGTGCCAGTAGTATCAGCGGGGCCTCCTACAATGAGCAGTTCTTC | CASSISGASYNEQFF
TRBJ1-2 | TRBV7-9 | TRBD1 | - | TGTGCCAGCAGCGCAGAGGGGGCTTGGTATGGCTACACCTTC | CASSAEGAWYGYTF
TRBJ2-1 | TRBV19 | - | once | TGTGCCAGTAGTTCACCGGACAGATTATACAATGAGCAGTTCTTC | CASSSPDRLYNEQFF
TRBJ2-5 | TRBV7-9 | TRBD1 | few | TGTGCCAGCAGCTTAGGGGGACAGGGAGTTCGAGAGACCCAGTACTTC | CASSLGGQGVRETQYF
TRBJ2-1 | TRBV7-9 | - | few | TGTGCCAGCAGCTCCTCTCGGTTGACGGGGCTTCACAATGAGCAGTTCTTC | CASSSSRLTGLHNEQFF
TRBJ2-3 | TRBV6-1 | TRBD2 | - | TGTGCCAGCAGCCCGGGGCGGGGGGGCGGCACAGATACGCAGTATTTT | CASSPGRGGGTDTQYF
TRBJ2-1 | TRBV29-1 | - | - | TGCAGCGCTGACCTCTACAATGAGCAGTTCTTC | CSADLYNEQFF
TRBJ2-1 | TRBV5-5 | - | few | TGTGCCAGCAGCTTGGCAGGGGTGGAGTTCGATGAGCAGTTCTTC | CASSLAGVEFDEQFF
TRBJ1-1 | TRBV4-3 | - | - | TGCGCCAGCAGCCAAGATGTAGGGACTGAAGCTTTCTTT | CASSQDVGTEAFF
TRBJ1-2 | TRBV6-5 | TRBD1 | - | TGTGCCAGCAGTTATAATGGGGACAGCGATGGCTACACCTTC | CASSYNGDSDGYTF
TRBJ1-1 | TRBV7-6 | TRBD1 | few | TGTGCCAGCAGCTTCGGGACAGAGAACACTGAAGCTTTCTTT | CASSFGTENTEAFF
TRBJ1-2 | TRBV11-2 | TRBD1 | - | TGCGCCAGCAGCCAAGATCCGACAGGGGGTTCCTATGGCTACACCTTC | CASSQDPTGGSYGYTF
TRBJ1-1 | TRBV6-6 | TRBD1 | - | TGTGCCAGCAGTCTAACAGGGGGCCTGAACACTGAAGCTTTCTTT | CASSLTGGLNTEAFF
TRBJ1-5 | TRBV5-8 | TRBD1 | many | TGTGCCAGCAGCTCCTGGGTTGACAGGGGCGATCAGCCCCAGCATTTT | CASSSWVDRGDQPQHF
TRBJ1-6 | TRBV4-1 | TRBD1 | - | TGCGCCAGCAGCCAAGGACAGGGGTGGTCACCCCTCCACTTT | CASSQGQGWSPLHF
TRBJ1-4 | TRBV2 | - | - | TGTGCCAGCAGTGCGAGGGTCCTTAATGAAAAACTGTTTTTT | CASSARVLNEKLFF
TRBJ2-3 | TRBV7-6 | - | few | TGTGCCAGCAGCTCGACAAGCACAGATACGCAGTATTTT | CASSSTSTDTQYF
TRBJ1-1 | TRBV4-1 | - | many | TGCGCCAGCAGCCAAGGCAGGATGAACACTGAAGCTTTCTTT | CASSQGRMNTEAFF
TRBJ2-3 | TRBV7-9 | - | many | TGTGCCAGCGAACTTTTTCGGGGGAGGAAATCCCTAGATTTTACGGATACGCAGTATTTT | CASELFRGRKSLDFTDTQYF
TRBJ2-1 | TRBV3-1 | TRBD2 | - | TGTGCCAGCAGCCAAGGTTCTAGCGGGGGGGCTTACAATGAGCAGTTCTTC | CASSQGSSGGAYNEQFF
TRBJ2-7 | TRBV24-1 | - | - | TGTGCCACCAGTGATCTCACCAAGGGACATTCACTTTCTTCCTACGAGCAGTACTTC | CATSDLTKGHSLSSYEQYF
TRBJ2-1 | TRBV15 | - | - | TGTGCCACCAGCAGAGGAACAGGGTACGTTTCGAGCTCCTACAATGAGCAGTTCTTC | CATSRGTGYVSSSYNEQFF
TRBJ2-2 | TRBV28 | - | - | TGTGCCAGCTACTCCGGGGGAGGTACCGGGGAGCTGTTTTTT | CASYSGGGTGELFF